One and the same sample provided the 22 T cell receptor beta chains below, sequenced in a study of blood T cell repertoires in COVID-19 (dated by TCRdb to the early 2020s). The protocol used for the library was the immunoSEQ multiplex PCR assay. TCRdb limited this immuneACCESS table to in-frame rearrangements with V and J called. A share of clones is missing; checked studies link under half to unresolved V genes, and the rest is unexplained. This sample has some 150,000 clones in its table, and around four fifths of those were observed once. Approximately 4% of the sample is held by the ten biggest clonotypes. What was sequenced was PBMCs or T cells enriched from blood (not recorded which). The origin of the receptors is a woman between 45 and 60 years old in a cohort exposed to, infected with or recovered from COVID-19 (not recorded which).

The genes are TRBV28 and TRBJ2-1; 7 bases match TRBD2. The CDR3 is made up of 16 amino acids. V gave up 6 bases and J gave up 8 bases; unmatched junction bases: 16. Germline assignment: CDR1 MDHEN and CDR2 SYDVKM. The CDR3 DNA reads TGTGCCAGCAGCCCACCCCCGGGACTAACTTTTTATGAGCAGTTCTTC. Amino acids: CASSPPPGLTFYEQFF.

The chain uses TRBV19 and TRBJ2-1; 7 bases align to TRBD1. Germline V gene lookup returns CDR1 LNHDA and CDR2 SQIVND (reference sequence). Trimming at V came to 7 bases and at J to 3 bases, leaving 12 bases not matched to a gene. The CDR3 totals 16 residues. The CDR3 spells CASTITTGQLYNEQFF. CDR3 DNA: TGTGCCAGTACGATAACGACGGGACAGCTCTACAATGAGCAGTTCTTC.

V gene TRBV6-1 combines with J gene TRBJ2-3; TRBD1 aligns across 9 bases. With V trimmed by 3 bases and J by 3 bases, 4 bases remained unmatched. Germline V CDR1 and CDR2: MNHNS, SASEGT. The CDR3 is 15 residues long. The CDR3 spells CASSEGTGMTDTQYF. For the CDR3, the DNA is TGTGCCAGCAGTGAGGGGACAGGGATGACAGATACGCAGTATTTT.

The chain recombines TRBV5-1 with TRBJ2-7; no clear D gene. V was shortened by 0 bases and J by 4 bases, with 11 bases between the two germline ends. CDR3 length: 14 residues. Germline V lookup: CDR1 SGHRS, CDR2 YFSETQ. The CDR3 is CASSLALSSYEQYF. CDR3 DNA sequence: TGCGCCAGCAGCTTGGCTCTTAGCTCATACGAGCAGTACTTC. The variable domain in full, with the rest retrieved from reference TRBV5-1 and TRBJ2-7, is KAGVTQTPRYLIKTRGQQVTLSCSPISGHRSVSWYQQTPGQGLQFLFEYFSETQRNKGNFPGRFSGRQFSNSRSEMNVSTLELGDSALYLCASSLALSSYEQYFGPGTRLTVT.

The chain has TRBV7-8 and TRBJ1-5; D is unresolved. CDR1 and CDR2 from the germline V gene are SGHVS and FQNEAQ. This CDR3 region has 15 residues. Trimming stripped 3 bases from V and 4 bases from J, with 13 bases between. Here the CDR3 reads CASSLRVPGNQPQHF. DNA of the CDR3: TGTGCCAGCAGCTTGAGGGTGCCTGGGAATCAGCCCCAGCATTTT.

The CDR3, as DNA: TGTGCCAGCAGTTACTCTATGGGCCAATACCCCTACGAGCAGTACTTC. This translates into CASSYSMGQYPYEQYF. The chain is built from TRBV6-5 and TRBJ2-7, with D hard to call. The CDR3 consists of 16 residues. The V end was cut by 0 bases, the J end by 2 bases, with 14 bases between. From germline, CDR1 is MNHEY and CDR2 SVGAGI.

The chain joins TRBV30 to TRBJ1-2; 8 positions match TRBD1. This CDR3 spans 13 amino acids. The J segment lost 4 bases and the V segment lost 2 bases, leaving 3 bases of the junction unmatched. Germline V lookup: CDR1 GTSNPN, CDR2 SVGIG (reference sequence). The CDR3 spells CAWSRGTGYGYTF. DNA of the CDR3: TGTGCCTGGAGTCGAGGGACAGGCTATGGCTACACCTTC.

This rearrangement joins TRBV5-4 to TRBJ2-1; 16 positions agree with TRBD2. Losses at the gene ends were 5 bases for V and 6 bases for J; bases not matched to a gene: 8. The CDR3 loop spans 17 amino acids. Germline assignment: CDR1 SGHNT and CDR2 YYREEE (reference sequence). CDR3 DNA sequence: TGTGCCAGCAGGGCGGGACTAGCGGGGGGGCCTACCAATGAGCAGTTCTTC. Translating gives CASRAGLAGGPTNEQFF. Full variable domain (rest looked up from reference TRBV5-4 and TRBJ2-1): ETGVTQSPTHLIKTRGQQVTLRCSSQSGHNTVSWYQQALGQGPQFIFQYYREEENGRGNFPPRFSGLQFPNYSSELNVNALELDDSALYLCASRAGLAGGPTNEQFFGPGTRLTVL.

Here the CDR3 DNA reads TGTGCCACCAGTGATTCACCCGGGGGGACGATCTATACGCAGTATTTT. Protein: CATSDSPGGTIYTQYF. The chain combines TRBV24-1 with TRBJ2-3; 7 bases map to TRBD2. This CDR3 comprises 16 residues. Germline-derived CDR1 and CDR2 are KGHDR and SFDVKD. V lost 2 bases, J lost 7 bases, and 11 bases stayed unmatched.

The chain links TRBV29-1 to TRBJ1-4, with 7 bases matching TRBD1. The CDR3 totals 14 residues. CDR1 and CDR2 (germline): SQVTM, ANQGSEA. Trimming removed 7 bases from V and 4 bases from J; junction bases left unmatched: 9. This CDR3 is CSASWTGVNEKLFF. Written as DNA, the CDR3 is TGCAGCGCGTCCTGGACAGGAGTTAATGAAAAACTGTTTTTT.

This chain connects TRBV5-8 to TRBJ1-2, with TRBD1 matching over 7 bases. With V trimmed by 2 bases and J by 5 bases, 9 bases remained unmatched. The germline gives CDR1 SGHTS, CDR2 YDEGEE. CDR3 length: 15 residues. CDR3 in amino acids: CASSLVTGNLYGYTF. In nucleotides, the CDR3 is TGTGCCAGCAGCTTAGTGACAGGGAACCTTTATGGCTACACCTTC.

V usage is TRBV5-4 and J usage is TRBJ2-5; unclear D gene. The V gene lost 4 bases and the J gene lost 5 bases, with 18 bases spanning the gap. Germline V CDR1 and CDR2: SGHNT, YYREEE (reference sequence). CDR3 length: 15 residues. CDR3 sequence reads: CASSPEWSESETQYF. The CDR3 DNA sequence: TGTGCCAGCAGCCCGGAATGGAGTGAGAGTGAGACCCAGTACTTC. Full variable domain (remainder filled in from reference TRBV5-4 and TRBJ2-5): ETGVTQSPTHLIKTRGQQVTLRCSSQSGHNTVSWYQQALGQGPQFIFQYYREEENGRGNFPPRFSGLQFPNYSSELNVNALELDDSALYLCASSPEWSESETQYFGPGTRLLVL.

This clone occurred once. CDR3 sequence (DNA): TGTGCCAGCCAGGACAGTTACAATGAGCAGTTCTTC. Translating gives CASQDSYNEQFF. V gene TRBV28 combines with J gene TRBJ2-1; D possibly corresponds to TRBD1 (6 bases). CDR1 is MDHEN and CDR2 is SYDVKM in the germline V gene. There are 12 residues in the CDR3. The V gene lost 8 bases and the J gene lost 4 bases, with 9 bases spanning the gap.

The chain carries TRBV13 and TRBJ2-7; 12 bases align to TRBD2. Germline assignment: CDR1 PRHDT and CDR2 FYEKMQ (reference sequence). The CDR3 is 15 residues long. V shed 5 bases, J shed 5 bases, and the junction held 7 bases outside the gene matches. The CDR3 region is CASSPRLAGAHEQYF. CDR3 nucleotide sequence: TGTGCCAGCAGCCCTCGACTAGCGGGAGCCCACGAGCAGTACTTC. Based on the CDR3 plus reference TRBV13 and TRBJ2-7, the full variable domain is AAGVIQSPRHLIKEKRETATLKCYPIPRHDTVYWYQQGPGQDPQFLISFYEKMQSDKGSIPDRFSAQQFSDYHSELNMSSLELGDSALYFCASSPRLAGAHEQYFGPGTRLTVT.

The chain employs TRBV3-1 (or the pseudogene TRBV3-2) and TRBJ1-1; tentative D call: TRBD1 (5 bases). This CDR3 has 14 amino acids. CDR1 and CDR2 (germline): LGHDT, YNNKEL (reference sequence). Deletions cut 1 base from V and 4 bases from J, with 10 bases between. CDR3 DNA: TGTGCCAGCAGCCAAGCGGGACTCGGCACTGAAGCTTTCTTT. It yields the protein CASSQAGLGTEAFF.

This chain links TRBV5-8 with TRBJ1-2; tentative D call: TRBD1 (5 bases). This CDR3 has 14 residues. CDR1 is SGHTS, CDR2 YDEGEE, per germline. The V end lost 4 bases, the J end lost 2 bases, and 12 bases lay between the germline ends. The CDR3 sequence: CASSHAGTNYGYTF. The CDR3 coding sequence is TGTGCCAGCAGCCATGCGGGGACGAACTATGGCTACACCTTC. The variable domain in full, with the rest retrieved from reference TRBV5-8 and TRBJ1-2, is EAGVTQSPTHLIKTRGQQATLRCSPISGHTSVYWYQQALGLGLQFLLWYDEGEERNRGNFPPRFSGRQFPNYSSELNVNALELEDSALYLCASSHAGTNYGYTFGSGTRLTVV.

J is TRBJ1-4 and V is TRBV5-6; 7 nucleotides agree with TRBD1. V lost 4 bases to trimming and J lost 8 bases; unmatched junction nucleotides: 8. CDR1 and CDR2 from the germline V gene are SGHDT and YYEEEE. CDR3 length equals 14 residues. CDR3 DNA sequence: TGTGCCAGCAGCACCGACAGGGTTGGAGAAAAACTGTTTTTT. It is translated as CASSTDRVGEKLFF.

The gene calls are TRBV7-2 and TRBJ2-7, with 7 bases fitting TRBD1. The junction had 16 bases not matched to a gene; V was cut back by 5 bases and J by 0 bases. This CDR3 spans 18 amino acids. Per germline, CDR1 SGHTA and CDR2 FQGNSA. CDR3 DNA sequence: TGTGCCAGCAGCACTATTCCCGGGACAGAAAAACACTCCTACGAGCAGTACTTC. This gives the protein CASSTIPGTEKHSYEQYF.

This sequence joins TRBV11-2 and TRBJ1-2, with TRBD1 identical over 7 bases. Germline V CDR1 and CDR2: SGHAT, FQNNGV. The length of the CDR3 is 16 residues. V lost 5 bases to trimming and J lost 1 base; unmatched junction nucleotides: 10. The CDR3 sequence is CASSLRDSAVNYGYTF. DNA for the CDR3: TGTGCCAGCAGCCTCCGGGACAGTGCCGTTAACTATGGCTACACCTTC.

The chain couples TRBV6-5 to TRBJ2-3; 7 bases fit TRBD2. The CDR3 has 14 residues. Trimming at V came to 2 bases and at J to 4 bases, leaving 3 bases not matched to a gene. CDR1 and CDR2 from the germline V gene are MNHEY and SVGAGI. In DNA, the CDR3 is TGTGCCAGCAGTTACCTAGCGGCCTCAGATACGCAGTATTTT. The encoded protein is CASSYLAASDTQYF.

The chain carries TRBV5-1 and TRBJ1-1, with 12 bases matching TRBD1. The CDR3 is 14 amino acids. V trimming: 0 bases; J trimming: 11 bases; junction bases outside the gene matches: 5. Germline V CDR1 and CDR2: SGHRS, YFSETQ. The CDR3 nucleotides are TGCGCCAGCAGCTTGGGGGACAGGGGGCATGATGCTTTCTTT. Translated, it gives CASSLGDRGHDAFF.

The chain couples TRBV28 to TRBJ1-2; D remains unclear. V gave up 4 bases and J gave up 4 bases, with 22 bases separating them. Germline loops: CDR1 MDHEN, CDR2 SYDVKM. There are 17 residues in the CDR3. The CDR3 region is CASSYGRRLEWSYGYTF. The CDR3 coding sequence is TGTGCCAGCAGTTATGGAAGGCGATTAGAGTGGAGCTATGGCTACACCTTC.